The clone carrying this T cell receptor (beta chain) was recorded only once. Its antigen remains unknown. The CDR3 runs 15 residues. Trimming took 3 bases from V and 6 from J; bases not matched to a gene: 6. CDR1 GTSNPN and CDR2 SVGIG come from the germline V gene (reference sequence). The record originates from a study of cytomegalovirus exposure and HLA in healthy donors. While unrecorded immune exposures were likely, the donors were nominally healthy when sampled. The study's findings and limits: Several top significant clusters appeared, in a later analysis, to be linked to common viral pathogens. Previously analyzed data showed that most TCR beta V segments were productive at a frequency of about 90% or about 30%. As a later analysis revealed, most CMV-associated TCR beta chains appeared HLA-restricted.

It was with 60 Vbeta and 13 Jbeta primers that the PCR ran. Method: immunoSEQ multiplex PCR; TCRdb's copy keeps in-frame clones and lacks some. The repertoire holds 150,000 to 200,000 clones, with more than 65% as singletons. The specimen was PBMCs. This clonotype was obtained from a young man in good health and CMV-seropositive. The chain joins TRBV30 to TRBJ1-6; 9 bases agree with TRBD1. The chain's CDR3 is CAWSDPGQGNSPLHF. CDR3 coding DNA: TGTGCCTGGAGCGATCCGGGACAGGGTAATTCACCCCTCCACTTT.